This is a list of T cell receptor beta chains from one sample in a study of T cell responses to AZD1222 COVID-19 vaccine. Profiled with immunoSEQ multiplex PCR; TCRdb holds only in-frame clones, not every one. The sample has about 150,000 clones; 90% are singletons. The input for sequencing was peripheral blood, taken 28 days after the second AZD1222 dose. The receptors were gathered from an adult who received the AZD1222 COVID-19 vaccine. Each CDR3 is given with its conserved first and last residue. The order of the fields is CDR3 protein, CDR3 DNA, D gene, clone size, J gene, V gene. D genes are given only for firm matches. Not all rows give a size; the values are once, few, many and, for expanded clones, a class.

CDR3 protein: CASKSPGFNNEQFF
CDR3 DNA: TGTGCCAGCAAATCTCCGGGATTCAACAATGAGCAGTTCTTC
D gene: NA
clone size: NA
J gene: TRBJ2-1
V gene: TRBV6-5

CDR3 protein: CASSPQGSFYNEQFF
CDR3 DNA: TGTGCCAGCAGCCCACAGGGAAGTTTTTACAATGAGCAGTTCTTC
D gene: NA
clone size: NA
J gene: TRBJ2-1
V gene: TRBV6-5

CDR3 protein: CASSQAGGRGNEQYF
CDR3 DNA: TGTGCCAGCAGCCAGGCGGGAGGGAGGGGGAACGAGCAGTACTTC
D gene: TRBD2
clone size: NA
J gene: TRBJ2-7
V gene: TRBV14

CDR3 protein: CASSEAVAGASTDTQYF
CDR3 DNA: TGTGCCAGCAGTGAAGCGGTAGCGGGGGCTAGCACAGATACGCAGTATTTT
D gene: TRBD2
clone size: NA
J gene: TRBJ2-3
V gene: TRBV6-1

CDR3 protein: CASSLTGGNSPLHF
CDR3 DNA: TGTGCCAGCAGCCTCACGGGGGGTAATTCACCCCTCCACTTT
D gene: NA
clone size: NA
J gene: TRBJ1-6
V gene: TRBV5-5

CDR3 protein: CASSLLPTGNTEAFF
CDR3 DNA: TGTGCCAGCAGCTTACTCCCAACAGGCAACACTGAAGCTTTCTTT
D gene: NA
clone size: NA
J gene: TRBJ1-1
V gene: TRBV7-3

CDR3 protein: CASSPQGDNNEQFF
CDR3 DNA: TGTGCCAGCAGCCCTCAGGGGGATAACAATGAGCAGTTCTTC
D gene: NA
clone size: NA
J gene: TRBJ2-1
V gene: TRBV21-1

CDR3 protein: CASSKEGAAGANVLTF
CDR3 DNA: TGTGCCAGTAGTAAGGAGGGGGCGGCCGGGGCCAACGTCCTGACTTTC
D gene: NA
clone size: NA
J gene: TRBJ2-6
V gene: TRBV19

CDR3 protein: CAWGGQGNTEAFF
CDR3 DNA: TGTGCCTGGGGGGGACAGGGGAACACTGAAGCTTTCTTT
D gene: TRBD1
clone size: NA
J gene: TRBJ1-1
V gene: TRBV30

CDR3 protein: CASSPDTARSGNTIYF
CDR3 DNA: TGTGCCAGCTCACCAGATACCGCTCGCTCTGGAAACACCATATATTTT
D gene: NA
clone size: NA
J gene: TRBJ1-3
V gene: TRBV18

CDR3 protein: CASRSQNYGYTF
CDR3 DNA: TGTGCCAGCAGAAGTCAGAACTATGGCTACACCTTC
D gene: NA
clone size: NA
J gene: TRBJ1-2
V gene: TRBV6-5

CDR3 protein: CASSLEGGNSPLHF
CDR3 DNA: TGTGCCAGCAGCTTGGAGGGAGGGAATTCACCCCTCCACTTT
D gene: NA
clone size: NA
J gene: TRBJ1-6
V gene: TRBV7-9

CDR3 protein: CAISERVSAGFESPLHF
CDR3 DNA: TGTGCCATCAGTGAACGGGTTTCGGCAGGTTTTGAGTCACCCCTCCACTTT
D gene: NA
clone size: NA
J gene: TRBJ1-6
V gene: TRBV10-3

CDR3 protein: CASSLGRGQVYGYTF
CDR3 DNA: TGCGCCAGCAGCCTGGGCCGGGGACAGGTCTATGGCTACACCTTC
D gene: TRBD1
clone size: NA
J gene: TRBJ1-2
V gene: TRBV5-1

CDR3 protein: CASSRGGGADTQYF
CDR3 DNA: TGTGCCAGCAGCCGGGGCGGTGGGGCAGATACGCAGTATTTT
D gene: NA
clone size: NA
J gene: TRBJ2-3
V gene: TRBV9

CDR3 protein: CATSDLAGTSTDTQYF
CDR3 DNA: TGTGCCACCAGTGACTTAGCCGGGACTAGCACAGATACGCAGTATTTT
D gene: NA
clone size: NA
J gene: TRBJ2-3
V gene: TRBV24-1

CDR3 protein: CASSLTGEGNYGYTF
CDR3 DNA: TGCGCCAGCAGCCTTACAGGGGAGGGAAACTATGGCTACACCTTC
D gene: TRBD1
clone size: NA
J gene: TRBJ1-2
V gene: TRBV5-1

CDR3 protein: CASNPGRGSGANVLTF
CDR3 DNA: TGTGCCAGTAATCCGGGGAGAGGCTCTGGGGCCAACGTCCTGACTTTC
D gene: NA
clone size: NA
J gene: TRBJ2-6
V gene: TRBV19

CDR3 protein: CASSSDRAWSTGELFF
CDR3 DNA: TGTGCCAGCAGCTCAGATAGGGCCTGGAGCACCGGGGAGCTGTTTTTT
D gene: NA
clone size: NA
J gene: TRBJ2-2
V gene: TRBV7-2

CDR3 protein: CASTQGGKVPYEQYF
CDR3 DNA: TGTGCCAGCACCCAAGGGGGCAAAGTTCCCTACGAGCAGTACTTC
D gene: TRBD1
clone size: NA
J gene: TRBJ2-7
V gene: TRBV6-5

CDR3 protein: CASSPGQGGNQPQHF
CDR3 DNA: TGTGCCAGCTCACCTGGACAGGGGGGCAATCAGCCCCAGCATTTT
D gene: TRBD1
clone size: NA
J gene: TRBJ1-5
V gene: TRBV18

CDR3 protein: CASSLPSHRQGSTKLFF
CDR3 DNA: TGTGCCAGCAGTTTACCCTCCCATAGACAGGGCTCGACAAAACTGTTTTTT
D gene: TRBD1
clone size: few
J gene: TRBJ1-4
V gene: TRBV28

CDR3 protein: CAISSGPSTNEKLFF
CDR3 DNA: TGTGCCATCAGCTCAGGTCCCTCAACTAATGAAAAACTGTTTTTT
D gene: NA
clone size: NA
J gene: TRBJ1-4
V gene: TRBV10-3

CDR3 protein: CASSQDKQEETQYF
CDR3 DNA: TGTGCCAGCAGCCAAGATAAGCAGGAAGAGACCCAGTACTTC
D gene: NA
clone size: NA
J gene: TRBJ2-5
V gene: TRBV3-1/TRBV3-2

CDR3 protein: CASSPPEGQGPYEQYF
CDR3 DNA: TGTGCCAGCTCACCACCGGAGGGACAGGGGCCCTACGAGCAGTACTTC
D gene: TRBD1
clone size: NA
J gene: TRBJ2-7
V gene: TRBV18

CDR3 protein: CASSLVTARSSYEQYF
CDR3 DNA: TGTGCCAGCAGCTTAGTAACGGCCAGGAGCTCCTACGAGCAGTACTTC
D gene: NA
clone size: NA
J gene: TRBJ2-7
V gene: TRBV7-9

CDR3 protein: CASSQPPQETQYF
CDR3 DNA: TGTGCCAGCAGCCAACCACCTCAAGAGACCCAGTACTTC
D gene: NA
clone size: NA
J gene: TRBJ2-5
V gene: TRBV6-2/TRBV6-3

CDR3 protein: CASSPRYFHSPLHF
CDR3 DNA: TGTGCCAGCAGCCCCCGTTATTTTCATTCACCCCTCCACTTT
D gene: NA
clone size: NA
J gene: TRBJ1-6
V gene: TRBV3-1/TRBV3-2

CDR3 protein: CASSLGENTEAFF
CDR3 DNA: TGTGCCAGCTCACTAGGGGAGAACACTGAAGCTTTCTTT
D gene: NA
clone size: NA
J gene: TRBJ1-1
V gene: TRBV18

CDR3 protein: CASRPGLAGGYEQYF
CDR3 DNA: TGTGCCAGCAGGCCGGGACTAGCGGGCGGTTACGAGCAGTACTTC
D gene: TRBD2
clone size: NA
J gene: TRBJ2-7
V gene: TRBV5-6

CDR3 protein: CASSTPQGYEQYF
CDR3 DNA: TGTGCCAGCAGTACGCCGCAGGGGTACGAGCAGTACTTC
D gene: NA
clone size: NA
J gene: TRBJ2-7
V gene: TRBV28

CDR3 protein: CASSIDQRAGRFF
CDR3 DNA: TGTGCCAGTAGTATAGACCAACGGGCGGGCCGGTTCTTC
D gene: NA
clone size: NA
J gene: TRBJ2-1
V gene: TRBV19

CDR3 protein: CAVSGRVLTGELFF
CDR3 DNA: TGTGCTGTTAGCGGGAGGGTCCTAACCGGGGAGCTGTTTTTT
D gene: TRBD2
clone size: NA
J gene: TRBJ2-2
V gene: TRBV19

CDR3 protein: CASSKEGRGWIF
CDR3 DNA: TGTGCCAGCAGCAAGGAGGGTCGGGGTTGGATCTTC
D gene: NA
clone size: NA
J gene: TRBJ2-1
V gene: TRBV7-9

CDR3 protein: CASSVGGEVSNYGYTF
CDR3 DNA: TGTGCCAGCAGCGTAGGGGGGGAAGTTTCTAACTATGGCTACACCTTC
D gene: NA
clone size: once
J gene: TRBJ1-2
V gene: TRBV9

CDR3 protein: CASSLNGGDTQYF
CDR3 DNA: TGTGCCAGCAGCTTAAACGGGGGAGATACGCAGTATTTT
D gene: NA
clone size: NA
J gene: TRBJ2-3
V gene: TRBV7-3

CDR3 protein: CASSVRAGGSKNIQYF
CDR3 DNA: TGTGCCAGCAGCGTACGGGCGGGAGGTTCCAAAAACATTCAGTACTTC
D gene: TRBD2
clone size: NA
J gene: TRBJ2-4
V gene: TRBV9

CDR3 protein: CASTLGANYGYTF
CDR3 DNA: TGTGCCAGCACTCTGGGAGCTAACTATGGCTACACCTTC
D gene: NA
clone size: NA
J gene: TRBJ1-2
V gene: TRBV28

CDR3 protein: CASSLTSVEQYF
CDR3 DNA: TGTGCCAGCAGCCTGACTAGCGTCGAGCAGTACTTC
D gene: TRBD2
clone size: few
J gene: TRBJ2-7
V gene: TRBV3-1/TRBV3-2

CDR3 protein: CASSRQGLSNQPQHF
CDR3 DNA: TGCGCCAGCAGCCGACAGGGTTTAAGCAATCAGCCCCAGCATTTT
D gene: TRBD1
clone size: NA
J gene: TRBJ1-5
V gene: TRBV5-1

CDR3 protein: CASSLPPQYQETQYF
CDR3 DNA: TGTGCCAGCAGCTTGCCCCCACAGTACCAAGAGACCCAGTACTTC
D gene: NA
clone size: NA
J gene: TRBJ2-5
V gene: TRBV5-5

CDR3 protein: CASSRDIRDEQYF
CDR3 DNA: TGTGCCAGCTCTAGAGATATCAGGGACGAGCAGTACTTC
D gene: NA
clone size: NA
J gene: TRBJ2-7
V gene: TRBV18

CDR3 protein: CAITLGAGGYTF
CDR3 DNA: TGTGCCATCACTTTGGGGGCAGGTGGCTACACCTTC
D gene: NA
clone size: NA
J gene: TRBJ1-2
V gene: TRBV10-3

CDR3 protein: CASGLGVNSPLHF
CDR3 DNA: TGCGCCAGCGGTTTGGGGGTGAATTCACCCCTCCACTTT
D gene: NA
clone size: NA
J gene: TRBJ1-6
V gene: TRBV10-1

CDR3 protein: CASSLGRGATANEKLFF
CDR3 DNA: TGTGCCAGCAGCTTGGGTCGGGGGGCGACAGCTAATGAAAAACTGTTTTTT
D gene: NA
clone size: NA
J gene: TRBJ1-4
V gene: TRBV5-4

CDR3 protein: CASSETSANYGYTF
CDR3 DNA: TGTGCCAGCAGCGAAACGTCCGCTAACTATGGCTACACCTTC
D gene: NA
clone size: once
J gene: TRBJ1-2
V gene: TRBV2

CDR3 protein: CASSEVGDGYTF
CDR3 DNA: TGTGCCAGCAGTGAGGTGGGAGATGGCTACACCTTC
D gene: NA
clone size: NA
J gene: TRBJ1-2
V gene: TRBV6-1